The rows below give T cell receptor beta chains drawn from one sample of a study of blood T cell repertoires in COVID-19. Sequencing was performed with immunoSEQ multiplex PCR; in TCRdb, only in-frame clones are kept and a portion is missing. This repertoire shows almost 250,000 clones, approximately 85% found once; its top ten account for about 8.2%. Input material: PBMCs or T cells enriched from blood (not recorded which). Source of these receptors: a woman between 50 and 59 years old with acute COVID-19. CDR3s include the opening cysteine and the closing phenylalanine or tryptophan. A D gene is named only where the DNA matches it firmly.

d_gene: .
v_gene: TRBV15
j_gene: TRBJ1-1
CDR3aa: CATSREHGANTEAFF
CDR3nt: TGTGCCACCAGCAGGGAACACGGAGCGAACACTGAAGCTTTCTTT

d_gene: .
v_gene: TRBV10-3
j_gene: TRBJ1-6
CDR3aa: CAISTERDSPLHF
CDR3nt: TGTGCCATCAGCACAGAAAGAGACTCACCCCTCCACTTT

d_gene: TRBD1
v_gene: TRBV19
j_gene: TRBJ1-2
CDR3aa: CASATGALNYGYTF
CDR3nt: TGTGCCAGCGCGACAGGGGCCTTGAACTATGGCTACACCTTC

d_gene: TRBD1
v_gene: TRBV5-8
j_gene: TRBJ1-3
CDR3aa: CASSWLTGPGNTIYF
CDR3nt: TGTGCCAGCAGCTGGTTGACAGGGCCTGGAAACACCATATATTTT

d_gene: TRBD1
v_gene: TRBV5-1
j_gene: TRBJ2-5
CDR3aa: CASSFLDRGETQYF
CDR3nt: TGCGCCAGCAGCTTCCTGGACAGGGGAGAGACCCAGTACTTC

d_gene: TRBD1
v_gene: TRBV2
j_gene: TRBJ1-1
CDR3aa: CASAWGTGAFF
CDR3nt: TGTGCCAGCGCTTGGGGGACAGGAGCTTTCTTT

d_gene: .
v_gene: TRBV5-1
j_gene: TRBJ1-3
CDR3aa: CASSLDSGPGRNTIYF
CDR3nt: TGCGCCAGCAGCTTGGATTCTGGGCCAGGGAGAAACACCATATATTTT

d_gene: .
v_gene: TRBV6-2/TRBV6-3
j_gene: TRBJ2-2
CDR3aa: CASSYSMGGTGELFF
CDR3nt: TGTGCCAGCAGTTACAGTATGGGGGGCACCGGGGAGCTGTTTTTT

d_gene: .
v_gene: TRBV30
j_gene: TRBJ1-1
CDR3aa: CAWSEQDTEAFF
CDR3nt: TGTGCCTGGAGTGAGCAGGACACTGAAGCTTTCTTT

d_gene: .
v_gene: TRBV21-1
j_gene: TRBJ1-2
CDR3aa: CASGMYPGSNYGYTF
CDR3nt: TGTGCCAGCGGAATGTATCCGGGATCTAACTATGGCTACACCTTC

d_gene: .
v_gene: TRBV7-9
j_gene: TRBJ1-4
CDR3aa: CASSLLGLNEKLFF
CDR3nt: TGTGCCAGCAGCTTATTGGGACTTAATGAAAAACTGTTTTTT

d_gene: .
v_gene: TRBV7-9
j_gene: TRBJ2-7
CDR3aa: CASPGRTQTYEQYF
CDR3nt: TGTGCCAGCCCCGGAAGGACACAAACCTACGAGCAGTACTTC

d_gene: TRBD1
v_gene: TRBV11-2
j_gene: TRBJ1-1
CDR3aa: CASSQDRGQAFF
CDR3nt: TGTGCCAGCAGCCAGGACAGGGGGCAAGCTTTCTTT

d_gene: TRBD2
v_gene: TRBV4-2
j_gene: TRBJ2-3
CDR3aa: CASSQTSGGADTQYF
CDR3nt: TGTGCCAGCAGCCAAACTAGCGGGGGGGCGGATACGCAGTATTTT

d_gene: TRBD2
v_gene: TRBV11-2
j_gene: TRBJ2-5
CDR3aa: CASSLVAGGTQYF
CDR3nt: TGTGCCAGCAGCTTAGTAGCGGGGGGGACCCAGTACTTC